This T cell receptor (beta chain) was obtained from a study of shared clonotypes between healthy human individuals. Study details: For every donor, three CD4 naive, three CD4 memory, two CD8 naive and one CD8 memory plates were used. General study findings and limits: Non-shared clonotypes had lower generation probabilities than those shared by all four donors.

Libraries were prepared by immunoSEQ multiplex PCR; TCRdb keeps only in-frame clonotypes and omits some of them. The repertoire holds 2,500,000 or so clones, with just under 95% as singletons. Division of CD4+ cells produced a CD45RA+ naive subset and a CD45RA-negative memory subset. Germline V gives CDR1 MDHEN, CDR2 SYDVKM. The CDR3 runs 16 residues. The V and J ends lost 7 bases and 4 bases respectively, with 22 bases between them. With respect to this clone: What it binds is not known.

The receptor comes from a man younger than 30 in good health. Some clones in this sample may be carry-over from other donors' samples. Specimen: naive CD4+ T cells from PBMCs. Noted subset: CD45RA+ positively selected. The chain joins TRBV28 to TRBJ1-2, with TRBD1 as a possible D gene (5 bases). CDR3 sequence (DNA): TGTGCCAGCAAATTCAAGCAGGGAGGCCAGGGCTATGGCTACACCTTC. Translated, it gives CASKFKQGGQGYGYTF.